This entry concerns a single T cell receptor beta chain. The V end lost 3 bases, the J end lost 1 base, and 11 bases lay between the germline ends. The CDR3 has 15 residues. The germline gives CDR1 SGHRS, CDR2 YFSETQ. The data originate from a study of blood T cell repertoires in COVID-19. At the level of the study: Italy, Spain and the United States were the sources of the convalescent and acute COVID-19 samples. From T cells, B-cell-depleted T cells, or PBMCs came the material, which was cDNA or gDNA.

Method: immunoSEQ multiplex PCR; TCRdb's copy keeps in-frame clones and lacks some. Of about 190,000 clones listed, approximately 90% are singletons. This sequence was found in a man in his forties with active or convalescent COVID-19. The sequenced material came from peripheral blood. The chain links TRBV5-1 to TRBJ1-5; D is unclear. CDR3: CASSSEGTSNQPQHF. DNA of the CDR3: TGCGCCAGCAGCTCTGAGGGCACGAGCAATCAGCCCCAGCATTTT.